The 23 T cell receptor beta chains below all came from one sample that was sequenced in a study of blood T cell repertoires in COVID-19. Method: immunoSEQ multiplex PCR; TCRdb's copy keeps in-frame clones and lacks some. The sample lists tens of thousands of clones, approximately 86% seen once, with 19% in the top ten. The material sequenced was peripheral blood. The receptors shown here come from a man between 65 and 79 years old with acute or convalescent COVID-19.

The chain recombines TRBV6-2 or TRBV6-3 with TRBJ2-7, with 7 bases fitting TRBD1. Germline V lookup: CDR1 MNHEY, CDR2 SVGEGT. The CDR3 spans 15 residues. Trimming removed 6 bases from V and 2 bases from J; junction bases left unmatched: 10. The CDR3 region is CASSQALTGTYEQYF. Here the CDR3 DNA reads TGTGCCAGCAGCCAGGCCCTGACAGGGACCTACGAGCAGTACTTC.

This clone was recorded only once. The CDR3 sequence is CASNQQGKGNQPQHF. In DNA form, the CDR3 reads TGTGCCAGTAATCAACAGGGGAAGGGCAATCAGCCCCAGCATTTT. The V and J genes are TRBV19 and TRBJ1-5, with 7 bases fitting TRBD1. Trimming removed 7 bases from V and 2 bases from J; junction bases left unmatched: 8. The CDR3 extends over 15 amino acids. Germline assignment: CDR1 LNHDA and CDR2 SQIVND (reference sequence).

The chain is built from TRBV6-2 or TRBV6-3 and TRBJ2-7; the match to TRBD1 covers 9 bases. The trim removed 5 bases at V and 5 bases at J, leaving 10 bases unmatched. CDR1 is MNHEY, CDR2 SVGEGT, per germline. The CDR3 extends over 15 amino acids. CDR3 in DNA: TGTGCCAGCAGTCCCGGGGGACAGGGTAACCACGAGCAGTACTTC. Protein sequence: CASSPGGQGNHEQYF.

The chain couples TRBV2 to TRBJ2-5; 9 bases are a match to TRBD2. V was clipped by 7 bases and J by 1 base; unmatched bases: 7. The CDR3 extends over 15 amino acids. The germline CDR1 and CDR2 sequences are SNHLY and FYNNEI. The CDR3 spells CASMEREVSQETQYF. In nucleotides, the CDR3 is TGTGCCAGCATGGAGCGGGAGGTTTCCCAAGAGACCCAGTACTTC. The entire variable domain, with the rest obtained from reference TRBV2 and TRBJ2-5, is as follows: EPEVTQTPSHQVTQMGQEVILRCVPISNHLYFYWYRQILGQKVEFLVSFYNNEISEKSEIFDDQFSVERPDGSNFTLKIRSTKLEDSAMYFCASMEREVSQETQYFGPGTRLLVL.

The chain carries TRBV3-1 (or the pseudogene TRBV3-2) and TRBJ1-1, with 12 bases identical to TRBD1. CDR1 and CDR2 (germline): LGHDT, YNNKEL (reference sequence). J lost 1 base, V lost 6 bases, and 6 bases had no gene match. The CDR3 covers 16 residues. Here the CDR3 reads CASREGDRGRNTEAFF. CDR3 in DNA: TGTGCCAGCAGGGAAGGGGACAGGGGGCGGAACACTGAAGCTTTCTTT.

The CDR3 nucleotides read TGTGCCAGCAGCTTTCCGGGACTAATCTACAATGAGCAGTTCTTC. This sequence encodes CASSFPGLIYNEQFF. The V and J genes are TRBV5-6 and TRBJ2-1, with 7 nucleotides matching TRBD2. Germline lookup yields CDR1 SGHDT and CDR2 YYEEEE. The CDR3 is 15 amino acids. V dropped 2 bases and J dropped 3; count of bases not matched to a gene: 5.

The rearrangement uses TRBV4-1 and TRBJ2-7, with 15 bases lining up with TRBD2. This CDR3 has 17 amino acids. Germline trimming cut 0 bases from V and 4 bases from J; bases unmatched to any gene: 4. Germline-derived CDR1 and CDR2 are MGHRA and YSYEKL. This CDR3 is CASSQDQGTSGRYEQYF. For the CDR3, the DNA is TGCGCCAGCAGCCAAGATCAAGGGACTAGCGGGAGGTACGAGCAGTACTTC.

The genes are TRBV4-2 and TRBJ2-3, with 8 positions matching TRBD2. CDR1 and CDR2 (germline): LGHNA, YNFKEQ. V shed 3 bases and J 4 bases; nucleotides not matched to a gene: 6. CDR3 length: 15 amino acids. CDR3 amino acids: CASSHQAGAADTQYF. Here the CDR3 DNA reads TGTGCCAGCAGCCACCAAGCGGGAGCGGCAGATACGCAGTATTTT.

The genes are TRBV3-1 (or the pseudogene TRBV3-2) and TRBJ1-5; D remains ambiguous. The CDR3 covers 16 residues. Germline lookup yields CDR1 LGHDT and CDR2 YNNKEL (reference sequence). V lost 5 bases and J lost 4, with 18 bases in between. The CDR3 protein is CASSSQARVGNQPQHF. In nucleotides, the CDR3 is TGTGCCAGCAGCTCTCAAGCGAGGGTGGGGAATCAGCCCCAGCATTTT.

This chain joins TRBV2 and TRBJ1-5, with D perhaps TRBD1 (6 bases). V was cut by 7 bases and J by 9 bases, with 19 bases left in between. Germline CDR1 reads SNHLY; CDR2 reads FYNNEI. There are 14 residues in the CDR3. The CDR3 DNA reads TGTGCCAGCACTACCGAGGGGGGGTTCGGGCCCCAGCATTTT. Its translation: CASTTEGGFGPQHF.

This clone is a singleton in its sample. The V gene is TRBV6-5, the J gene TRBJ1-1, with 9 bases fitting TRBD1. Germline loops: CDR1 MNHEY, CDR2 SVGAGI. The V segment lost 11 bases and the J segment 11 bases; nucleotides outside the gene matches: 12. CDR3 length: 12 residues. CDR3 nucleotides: TGTGCCTGTCGGGGGACAGGGATGTTCGCTTTCTTT. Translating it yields CACRGTGMFAFF.

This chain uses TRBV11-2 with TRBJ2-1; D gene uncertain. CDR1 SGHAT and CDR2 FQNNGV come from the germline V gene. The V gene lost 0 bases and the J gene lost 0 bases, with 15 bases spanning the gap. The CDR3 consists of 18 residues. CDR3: CASSLDPPSASSYNEQFF. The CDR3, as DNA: TGTGCCAGCAGCTTAGATCCTCCCAGCGCCAGCTCCTACAATGAGCAGTTCTTC.

CDR3 sequence: CASSQSPRRETQYF. CDR3 bases: TGTGCCAGCAGCCAGAGCCCAAGGAGAGAGACCCAGTACTTC. The rearrangement uses TRBV14 and TRBJ2-5; no definite D call. Deletions cut 3 bases from V and 4 bases from J, with 12 bases between. Germline V gene lookup returns CDR1 SGHDN and CDR2 FVKESK. This CDR3 has 14 amino acids.

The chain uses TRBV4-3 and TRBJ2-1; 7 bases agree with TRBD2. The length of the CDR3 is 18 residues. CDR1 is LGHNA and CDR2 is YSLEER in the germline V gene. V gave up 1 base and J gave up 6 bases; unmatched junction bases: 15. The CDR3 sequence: CASSQVRGRTRGSNEQFF. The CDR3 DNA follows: TGCGCCAGCAGCCAAGTTAGAGGAAGGACTAGAGGCTCCAATGAGCAGTTCTTC.

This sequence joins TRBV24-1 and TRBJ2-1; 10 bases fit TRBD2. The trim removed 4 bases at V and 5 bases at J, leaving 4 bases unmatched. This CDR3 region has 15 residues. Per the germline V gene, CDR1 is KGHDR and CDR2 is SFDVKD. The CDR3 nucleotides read TGTGCCACCAGTGACCCCGGGACTAGCGACAATGAGCAGTTCTTC. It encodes CATSDPGTSDNEQFF.

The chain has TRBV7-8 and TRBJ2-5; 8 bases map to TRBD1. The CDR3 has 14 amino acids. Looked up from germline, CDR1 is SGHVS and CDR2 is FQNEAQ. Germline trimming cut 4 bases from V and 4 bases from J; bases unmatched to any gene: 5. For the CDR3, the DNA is TGTGCCAGCAGCTCCAGGGGGCGCTTAGAGACCCAGTACTTC. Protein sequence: CASSSRGRLETQYF. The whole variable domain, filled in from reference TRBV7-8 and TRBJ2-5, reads GAGVSQSPRYKVAKRGQDVALRCDPISGHVSLFWYQQALGQGPEFLTYFQNEAQLDKSGLPSDRFFAERPEGSVSTLKIQRTQQEDSAVYLCASSSRGRLETQYFGPGTRLLVL.

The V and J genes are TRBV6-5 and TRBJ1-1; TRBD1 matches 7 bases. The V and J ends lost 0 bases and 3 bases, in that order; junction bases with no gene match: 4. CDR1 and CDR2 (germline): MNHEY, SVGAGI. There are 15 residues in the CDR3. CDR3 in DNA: TGTGCCAGCAGTTACTCAGGGGGCCGGTACACTGAAGCTTTCTTT. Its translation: CASSYSGGRYTEAFF.

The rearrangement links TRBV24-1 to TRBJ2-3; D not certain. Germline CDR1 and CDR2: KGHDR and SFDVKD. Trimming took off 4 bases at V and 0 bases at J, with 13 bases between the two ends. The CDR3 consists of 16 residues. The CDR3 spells CATSDPTDPSTDTQYF. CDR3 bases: TGTGCCACCAGTGACCCTACAGATCCTAGCACAGATACGCAGTATTTT.

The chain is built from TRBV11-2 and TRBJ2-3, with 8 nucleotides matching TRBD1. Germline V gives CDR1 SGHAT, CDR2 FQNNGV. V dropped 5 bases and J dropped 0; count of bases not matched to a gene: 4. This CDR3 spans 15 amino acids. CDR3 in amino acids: CASSPDRGSTDTQYF. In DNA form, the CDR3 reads TGTGCCAGCAGCCCAGACAGGGGAAGCACAGATACGCAGTATTTT.

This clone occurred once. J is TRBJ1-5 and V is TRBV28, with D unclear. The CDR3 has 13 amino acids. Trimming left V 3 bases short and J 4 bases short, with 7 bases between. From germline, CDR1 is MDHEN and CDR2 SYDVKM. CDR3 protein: CASSFQRNQPQHF. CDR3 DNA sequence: TGTGCCAGCAGTTTTCAGCGAAATCAGCCCCAGCATTTT.

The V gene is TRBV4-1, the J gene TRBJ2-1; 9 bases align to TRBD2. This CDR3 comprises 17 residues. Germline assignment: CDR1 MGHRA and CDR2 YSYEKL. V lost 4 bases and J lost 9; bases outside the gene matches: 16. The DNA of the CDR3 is TGCGCCAGCAGCCGGGGGCGGGGTCTAGCGGGACGTCTTGAGCAGTTCTTC. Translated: CASSRGRGLAGRLEQFF.

The chain's CDR3 is CASSLELGGANEQFF. In DNA form, the CDR3 reads TGCGCCAGCAGCTTGGAACTTGGAGGTGCCAATGAGCAGTTCTTC. The J gene is TRBJ2-1, the V gene TRBV5-1; weak D call: TRBD2 (5 bases). This CDR3 has 15 residues. V was trimmed by 0 bases and J by 6 bases, leaving 13 bases between them. Germline V CDR1 and CDR2: SGHRS, YFSETQ.

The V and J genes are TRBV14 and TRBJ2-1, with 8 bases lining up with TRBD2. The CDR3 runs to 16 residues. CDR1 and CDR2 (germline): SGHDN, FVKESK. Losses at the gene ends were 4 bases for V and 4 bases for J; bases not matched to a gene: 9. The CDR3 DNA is TGTGCCAGCAGCCGCTCACTAAGCGGGAGTTACAATGAGCAGTTCTTC. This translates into CASSRSLSGSYNEQFF.